This TCR beta chain was retrieved from a study of human T cells and chemical hapten exposure (dated by TCRdb to the early 2020s). With respect to the entire study: For sensitization, 2% DPC in acetone was applied to a 2 cm by 2 cm area of upper inner arm skin. Throughout the approximately 25-week study period, patients were also given weekly therapeutic DPC doses on the scalp. Patch tests used Finn chambers with 0.01% DPC on the upper back, scored after 6 days by International Contact Dermatitis Research Group standards. The mostly female patient cohort included alopecia areata with under or over 50% scalp involvement, alopecia totalis and alopecia universalis. Libraries were pooled for sequencing, and per-sample TCR yields varied mainly because of small differences in library volumes within the pool. The study tracked peripheral blood TCR repertoire changes in vivo during primary and secondary sensitization to the hapten diphenylcyclopropenone (DPC) in alopecia patients. Blood was sampled from patients pre-sensitization (week 0) and at 2, 6 and about 24 weeks after DPC sensitization. Blood for TCR sequencing was provided by twenty-nine alopecia patients at one to four time points (pre-sensitization, 2, 6 and 24 weeks). The paper as a whole reports these results and caveats: No change with DPC sensitization was found in the number of TCRs above 1 in 1000 frequency, and no evidence of global repertoire structure alterations was found. Compared with pre-sensitization or healthy control sets, expanded TCRs formed significantly more large CDR3 similarity clusters, which is consistent with antigen-driven responses. The number of PT1 expanded TCRs positively correlated with patch test score, significant at thresholds 8, 16 and 32 but not 4. All patients had alopecia, a presumed autoimmune disease, so their immune response might differ from that of healthy individuals. Repeated subsampling changed both the strength of the expansion versus patch-test correlation and the threshold at which the correlation became significant.

The time point label for this specimen denotes: patch test 3, about 24 weeks after DPC sensitization. This specimen's treatment or condition label, interpreted: therapeutic diphenylcyclopropenone sensitization with weekly scalp DPC. At each patch-test visit, blood was drawn before the patch test was applied. Patients were eligible if aged 18 to 70, diagnosed with alopecia and judged suitable for DPC therapy, and pregnant patients were excluded. Unfractionated whole blood was collected in Tempus Blood RNA tubes, and total RNA was extracted from that blood. This clonotype was counted at least ten times. Its cognate antigen has yet to be identified. The input lacks base qualities; no much larger clone sits a single base away. Libraries were constructed by RACE. TCRdb lists the instrument as NextSeq 500. During library preparation, unique molecular identifiers were attached to individual cDNA molecules so that TCRs could be counted in a quantitative, reproducible way. Each blood RNA sample was used to sequence both TCR alpha and TCR beta chains. The authors' analysis ran thus. The median number of TCRs per sample was 95,638, ranging from about 23,224 to 690,600. V, J and CDR3 annotation of the TCR reads was performed with the Decombinator software suite. Every sample was subsampled to the same number of TCRs (28,000) for the PS versus PT1 abundance plots. Expanded TCRs were defined as absent before sensitization and observed at least eight times at the 2-week time point. TCRdb cleaned the public reads at Q25 with fastp, built clones with MiXCR and kept in-frame beta chains. Rows are unified per CDR3 protein, each entry keeping the most common DNA and genes. These V and J calls derive from TCRdb rather than the authors' analysis. The sample yields 150,000 to 200,000 distinct CDR3 sequences; about a quarter were counted once. The ten most abundant clones make up roughly 2.2% of the sample.

The receptor was isolated from a woman younger than 35 with alopecia areata. Some clones in this sample may be carry-over from other donors' samples. Sequencing used whole blood, obtained in connection with sensitization to the hapten diphenylcyclopropenone (DPC).

The CDR3 has the sequence CSVTRQGGWGYTF. In nucleotide form, the sequence is TGCAGCGTTACCAGACAGGGCGGATGGGGCTACACCTTC. Recombination connected TRBV29-1 to TRBJ1-2, with TRBD1 matching 7 junction bases. CDR1 and CDR2 are read off the germline V gene as SQVTM and ANQGSEA. Trimmed from V: 5 bases; trimmed from J: 8 bases; junction bases lacking a gene match: 11. The CDR3, from cysteine to phenylalanine, totals 13 residues. Just CDR3 DNA is preserved here, 39 bases in frame from base 1.